Presented here are 16 T cell receptor beta chains from one specimen sequenced in a study of blood T cell repertoires in COVID-19. TCRdb's table, derived via immunoSEQ multiplex PCR, lists solely in-frame clones and lacks some. Here the sample spans approximately 450,000 clones, approximately 90% being singletons. The sequencing input was peripheral blood. These receptors came from a young woman with acute or convalescent COVID-19.

The chain links TRBV5-1 to TRBJ1-1, with 10 bases aligning to TRBD1. V was clipped by 0 bases and J by 5 bases; unmatched bases: 7. Germline V gene data show CDR1 as SGHRS and CDR2 as YFSETQ. The CDR3 extends over 16 amino acids. CDR3 sequence (DNA): TGCGCCAGCAGCTTGGCCATTGGGACAGGGGTAACTGAAGCTTTCTTT. As protein: CASSLAIGTGVTEAFF. Full variable domain (remainder filled in from reference TRBV5-1 and TRBJ1-1): KAGVTQTPRYLIKTRGQQVTLSCSPISGHRSVSWYQQTPGQGLQFLFEYFSETQRNKGNFPGRFSGRQFSNSRSEMNVSTLELGDSALYLCASSLAIGTGVTEAFFGQGTRLTVV.

V is TRBV6-2 or TRBV6-3 and J is TRBJ2-3; perhaps TRBD2 as D (5 bases). The V end lost 5 bases, the J end lost 0 bases, and 12 bases lay between the germline ends. This CDR3 is 15 amino acids long. Germline CDR1 reads MNHEY; CDR2 reads SVGEGT. CDR3 loop: CASSDYYPSTDTQYF. CDR3 coding DNA: TGTGCCAGCAGTGACTATTATCCTAGCACAGATACGCAGTATTTT.

This clone was detected once. This sequence joins TRBV6-5 and TRBJ2-7, with a weak D call TRBD2 (7 bases). CDR1 and CDR2 (germline): MNHEY, SVGAGI. CDR3 length: 16 amino acids. Trimming removed 0 bases at V and 5 bases at J, with 17 bases between. The CDR3 region is CASSYSTPGGLHEQYF. The CDR3 nucleotides are TGTGCCAGCAGTTACTCGACCCCGGGGGGCCTTCACGAGCAGTACTTC.

The CDR3 DNA is TGTGCCAGCAGCTTACCAGGCCAAGAGACCCAGTACTTC. Its protein is CASSLPGQETQYF. The gene calls are TRBV7-8 and TRBJ2-5, with D unclear. V lost 2 bases, J lost 1 base, and 5 bases lay in between. CDR3 length equals 13 residues. CDR1 and CDR2 from the germline V gene are SGHVS and FQNEAQ.

J is TRBJ1-1 and V is TRBV5-1; no clear D gene. Germline V lookup: CDR1 SGHRS, CDR2 YFSETQ. V was trimmed by 4 bases and J by 10 bases, leaving 20 bases between them. The CDR3 is 14 amino acids. The CDR3 sequence is CASSPREGTARAFF. The CDR3 nucleotides read TGCGCCAGCAGCCCGAGGGAAGGTACGGCGAGAGCTTTCTTT.

This chain uses TRBV7-9 with TRBJ2-5, with D uncertain. CDR1 and CDR2 from the germline V gene are SEHNR and FQNEAQ (reference sequence). Trimming took 1 base from V and 3 from J, leaving 6 bases between them. CDR3 length: 13 amino acids. CDR3 nucleotide sequence: TGTGCCAGCAGCTTAGGCCTAGAAGAGACCCAGTACTTC. This codes for CASSLGLEETQYF.

The CDR3: CASSSLSHTGYEQYF. For the CDR3, the DNA is TGTGCCAGCAGTTCCCTTAGTCATACAGGGTACGAGCAGTACTTC. The rearrangement uses TRBV6-6 and TRBJ2-7, with a weak D call TRBD1 (6 bases). Trimming cost V 4 bases and J 4 bases, with 17 bases left between them. Germline lookup yields CDR1 MNHNY and CDR2 SVGAGI (reference sequence). The CDR3 has 15 residues.

The chain carries TRBV18 and TRBJ1-1; the D gene is possibly TRBD1 (5 bases). Looked up from germline, CDR1 is KGHSH and CDR2 is LQKENI. V was cut by 4 bases and J by 3 bases, with 15 bases left in between. The CDR3 has 15 residues. Written as DNA, the CDR3 is TGTGCCAGCTCACTCCGGGGGGATGGGGACACTGAAGCTTTCTTT. Protein sequence: CASSLRGDGDTEAFF.

This clone came up once. V is TRBV2 and J is TRBJ1-5; 8 bases match TRBD1. Germline V gives CDR1 SNHLY, CDR2 FYNNEI. The CDR3 consists of 14 residues. The ends lost 5 bases at V and 11 bases at J; junction bases unmatched: 11. The CDR3 here is CASSRSGQASAQHF. CDR3 nucleotides: TGTGCCAGCAGTCGCTCGGGACAGGCCTCAGCCCAGCATTTT.

The chain joins TRBV6-5 to TRBJ1-2, with TRBD1 matching 9 bases. The germline CDR1 and CDR2 sequences are MNHEY and SVGAGI. Trimming at V came to 0 bases and at J to 7 bases, leaving 6 bases not matched to a gene. The CDR3 consists of 15 residues. CDR3 in DNA: TGTGCCAGCAGTTACTCGGGACAGGGACTCCGTGGCTACACCTTC. This translates into CASSYSGQGLRGYTF.

This clone has just a few counts. The chain is built from TRBV13 and TRBJ1-6, with no clear D. Germline V lookup: CDR1 PRHDT, CDR2 FYEKMQ (reference sequence). The germline V and J ends were trimmed by 2 bases and 7 bases, with 3 bases remaining between them. The CDR3 has 12 residues. In nucleotides, the CDR3 is TGTGCCAGCAGCTTACCGAATTCACCCCTCCACTTT. Amino acid sequence: CASSLPNSPLHF.

The chain couples TRBV2 to TRBJ1-1; the D is unclear. This CDR3 has 12 amino acids. Trimming pared 2 bases from V and 6 bases from J, leaving 7 bases between. Germline CDR1 is SNHLY and CDR2 is FYNNEI. CDR3 region: CASSELRPEAFF. In nucleotides, the CDR3 is TGTGCCAGCAGTGAACTGAGGCCTGAAGCTTTCTTT.

This clone has only one observation. The genes are TRBV5-1 and TRBJ1-2; D gene unclear. V shed 4 bases and J shed 7 bases, with 11 bases lying between them. Germline CDR1 SGHRS, CDR2 YFSETQ. The CDR3 covers 12 residues. In DNA form, the CDR3 reads TGCGCCAGCAGCCCCCAGGTCGGTGGCTACACCTTC. Amino acid sequence: CASSPQVGGYTF.

The V call is TRBV6-2 or TRBV6-3, the J call TRBJ2-1, with 9 positions matching TRBD1. This CDR3 is built from 13 residues. The J segment lost 7 bases and the V segment lost 5 bases, leaving 3 bases of the junction unmatched. Germline V CDR1 and CDR2: MNHEY, SVGEGT. The CDR3 here is CASSNRGRNEQFF. The CDR3 nucleotides read TGTGCCAGCAGTAACAGGGGGCGGAATGAGCAGTTCTTC.

The chain joins TRBV15 to TRBJ1-1; D perhaps matches TRBD1 (5 bases). CDR1 and CDR2 (germline): LNHNV, YYDKDF (reference sequence). There are 12 residues in the CDR3. V was trimmed by 1 base and J by 7 bases, leaving 7 bases between them. CDR3 loop: CATSRGQLEAFF. CDR3 DNA sequence: TGTGCCACCAGCAGAGGACAGCTTGAAGCTTTCTTT.

The chain has TRBV10-3 and TRBJ1-2; D is ambiguous. Trimming pared 4 bases from V and 2 bases from J, leaving 11 bases between. Germline CDR1 and CDR2: ENHRY and SYGVKD. The CDR3 spans 14 residues. The CDR3 bases are TGTGCCATCAGTGCCTCCACAGAAAACTATGGCTACACCTTC. Encoded protein: CAISASTENYGYTF.